Here is one T cell receptor (beta chain) with its context. The antigen it binds to is not known. A junction boundary mismatches the germline segment, possibly from a read error. Any patient with an uncontrolled infection, another autoimmune disease, pregnancy or lactation was excluded. Diagnoses relied on clinical symptoms, serum thyroxine and TRAb, thyroid ultrasound and orbital computed tomography. Total RNA was extracted using Trizol reagent, and RNA quality was assessed on an Agilent 2100 Bioanalyzer. Amplification of TCR beta CDR3 regions was carried out from RNA transcripts. The TCR CDR3 was subjected to a first round of RT-PCR using the HTBI primer set and the Qiagen OneStep RT-PCR kit. A second multiplex PCR round built the libraries, followed by size selection and purification. Paired-end sequencing of the libraries was performed with 100 bp reads on an Illumina HiSeq2000. As for the original processing: Raw data were processed with SOAPnuke, discarding reads with adapters, uncalled bases, mean Phred below 15, or no exact constant-primer or identifier match. COPE v1.2.5 was used to merge the high-quality paired reads, and each unique nucleotide sequence was defined as a clonotype. MiTCR v1.1 was used to align clonotypes to the IMGT TRBV, TRBD and TRBJ reference segments. The analysis was restricted to V-J combinations with a frequency above 0.0001, which together covered 99.2% of the repertoires. A TCS score was defined as the ratio between F50 (clonal expansion) and ExV (chaos), using BLOSUM62-based TCRdist between CDR3 peptides within each V-J. Welch's t-statistics and random forest reduced 450 to 600 V-J features to 13, which were used in a naive Bayes classifier (R e1071). The similarity between thyroid and blood repertoires was quantified using the Morisita-Horn index. TCRdb reworked the public reads: Q25 trimming with fastp, MiXCR clone assembly, productive beta chains retained. When rows share a CDR3 protein, they turn into one entry using the most common DNA and genes. The V and J calls and clone size are TCRdb's, not the authors'. Present in this sample are 600,000 to 700,000 distinct CDR3 sequences, 45% of which were seen just once. The ten biggest clones cover less than 9% of the sample.

This record belongs to a study of T cells in Graves' hyperthyroidism and ophthalmopathy (dated by TCRdb to about 2019). For context, the study as a whole: To identify distinguishing TCR V-J signatures, a discovery cohort of 90 to 100 patients was used, comprising 40 to 45 with Graves' ophthalmopathy and approximately 58 with stable Graves' hyperthyroidism. Prospective prediction of ophthalmopathy was tested in an independent validation cohort of under 20 hyperthyroidism patients and roughly 16 patients who later progressed to ophthalmopathy. The 95 to 100 discovery patients were randomly divided into training and test sets at a 7:3 ratio. The study also compared thyroid tissue and blood T-cell repertoires from 5 to 7 Graves' hyperthyroidism patients. Once sampling was done, hyperthyroidism patients were given methimazole at a starting dose of 30 mg daily, whereas ophthalmopathy patients were given high-dose intravenous methylprednisolone. The paper describes TCR Vbeta CDR3 sequencing of some 130 peripheral blood samples, made up of some 40 ophthalmopathy patients, 70 to 75 hyperthyroidism patients and roughly 17 progressor patients.

Here is what the overall study found, with its caveats: Sample size was not statistically predetermined, and blinding of investigators to group allocation was not performed. In validation, the model predicted progression to ophthalmopathy a median of about 5.9 months before onset, with roughly 70% sensitivity and about 75% specificity. Most expanded thyroid clonotypes (frequency above 0.001) were also found in blood, which suggests that blood repertoires may mirror thyroid immune responses. A model built on a 13 V-J signature distinguished ophthalmopathy from stable hyperthyroidism, reaching around 90% sensitivity and under 84% specificity in cross-validation and 80%/75% in testing.

The germline V gene gives CDR1 as ENHRY and CDR2 as SYGVKD. The CDR3 holds 13 amino acids from the cysteine to the phenylalanine. Only the CDR3 DNA stays, 39 bases, in frame from base 1. What was sequenced was peripheral blood or thyroid tissue (not recorded which). Recombination connected TRBV10-3 to TRBJ1-2; TRBD1 is perhaps the D gene, given 5 matching bases. The origin of this receptor is an adult man with Graves' disease, either hyperthyroidism or ophthalmopathy (not recorded which). The bases are TGTGCCAGCAGTGAAGTAGGGGACTATGGCTACACCTTC. Its translation reads: CASSEVGDYGYTF.